The next 9 T cell receptor beta chains were all read from a single sample in a study of CD8+ T cells in alopecia areata. RNA was extracted and reverse transcribed into cDNA as the sequencing template. Data came from immunoSEQ multiplex PCR; TCRdb stores just in-frame clones and leaves some out. The data contain 110,000 to 150,000 clones, about three fifths of them singletons. The sample was CD8+ T cells sorted from blood. Receptors originate from a human donor in good health.

This clone appeared a few times. This sequence joins TRBV5-4 and TRBJ2-1, with D perhaps matching TRBD1 (6 bases). The V gene's germline CDR1 is SGHNT and CDR2 YYREEE (reference sequence). Deletions cut 4 bases from V and 9 bases from J, with 8 bases between. The CDR3 totals 11 residues. Written as DNA, the CDR3 is TGTGCCAGCAGCGAGGACAGTGAGCAGTTCTTC. Its translation is CASSEDSEQFF. Full variable domain (remainder filled in from reference TRBV5-4 and TRBJ2-1): ETGVTQSPTHLIKTRGQQVTLRCSSQSGHNTVSWYQQALGQGPQFIFQYYREEENGRGNFPPRFSGLQFPNYSSELNVNALELDDSALYLCASSEDSEQFFGPGTRLTVL.

This clone was seen once. The rearrangement joins TRBV5-1 to TRBJ2-3, with D tentatively TRBD2 (5 bases). V was shortened by 1 base and J by 2 bases, with 11 bases between the two germline ends. The CDR3 has 15 amino acids. Germline V CDR1 and CDR2: SGHRS, YFSETQ. The CDR3 sequence is CASSLPPGTTDTQYF. In DNA, the CDR3 is TGCGCCAGCAGCTTGCCTCCGGGAACCACAGATACGCAGTATTTT.

This clone was counted a single time. Other nucleotide sequences from this sample produce the same CDR3. This rearrangement joins TRBV4-1 to TRBJ1-1; no clear D gene. Trimming pared 3 bases from V and 1 base from J, leaving 6 bases between. There are 13 residues in the CDR3. Germline-derived CDR1 and CDR2 are MGHRA and YSYEKL. The CDR3 DNA reads TGCGCCAGCAGCCAGGTGAGGAACACTGAAGCTTTCTTT. Its translation: CASSQVRNTEAFF.

The J gene is TRBJ2-7, the V gene TRBV15, with a possible D match to TRBD2 (6 bases). Germline assignment: CDR1 LNHNV and CDR2 YYDKDF (reference sequence). V was trimmed by 0 bases and J by 3 bases, leaving 15 bases between them. This CDR3 spans 16 amino acids. CDR3 sequence reads: CATSRDITGAYYEQYF. CDR3 DNA sequence: TGTGCCACCAGCAGAGATATAACGGGAGCTTACTACGAGCAGTACTTC.

The CDR3 sequence is CASSLGAGGTEAFF. For the CDR3, the DNA is TGTGCCAGCAGCCTCGGGGCAGGGGGGACTGAAGCTTTCTTT. V usage is TRBV27 and J usage is TRBJ1-1; 7 bases are shared with TRBD1. CDR1 MNHEY and CDR2 SMNVEV come from the germline V gene (reference sequence). The CDR3 covers 14 residues. Trimming at V came to 6 bases and at J to 5 bases, leaving 9 bases not matched to a gene.

The chain is built from TRBV23-1 and TRBJ2-2, with no clear D. TRBV23-1 falls under the ORF class, with uncertain function. Between the trimmed V and J ends, which lost 11 bases and 4 bases, there was a span of 17 bases. This CDR3 is 14 amino acids long. Here the CDR3 DNA reads TGCGCCGGATCCTTTAGCAGGCTCACCGGGGAGCTGTTTTTT. Translation gives CAGSFSRLTGELFF.

This clone came up a few times. As DNA, the CDR3 is TGCAGCTACATCAGGGAGACAGATACGCAGTATTTT. Translated: CSYIRETDTQYF. The chain joins TRBV29-1 to TRBJ2-3; D may be TRBD1 or TRBD2 (5 bases each). CDR1 and CDR2 (germline): SQVTM, ANQGSEA. Deletions cut 8 bases from V and 3 bases from J, with 12 bases between. This CDR3 spans 12 amino acids.

This clone was counted between two and nine times. The chain uses TRBV28 and TRBJ2-2; D ambiguous. Germline V gene data show CDR1 as MDHEN and CDR2 as SYDVKM. The CDR3 contains 13 residues. The germline V and J ends were trimmed by 7 bases and 3 bases, with 9 bases remaining between them. As DNA, the CDR3 is TGTGCCAGCACTCCTTTAGACACCGGGGAGCTGTTTTTT. Amino acid sequence: CASTPLDTGELFF. The variable domain in full, completed from reference TRBV28 and TRBJ2-2, reads DVKVTQSSRYLVKRTGEKVFLECVQDMDHENMFWYRQDPGLGLRLIYFSYDVKMKEKGDIPEGYSVSREKKERFSLILESASTNQTSMYLCASTPLDTGELFFGEGSRLTVL.

The chain couples TRBV29-1 to TRBJ2-1; 9 bases match TRBD2. V dropped 7 bases and J dropped 5; count of bases not matched to a gene: 9. This CDR3 is 14 amino acids long. The germline V gene has CDR1 SQVTM and CDR2 ANQGSEA. CDR3 residues: CSGLWAGGHNEQFF. In nucleotides, the CDR3 is TGCAGCGGCCTATGGGCGGGAGGGCACAATGAGCAGTTCTTC.